This T cell receptor (beta chain) was identified in a study of blood T cell repertoires in COVID-19. Original data processing: Reference gene primer amplification yielded estimated nucleated cell counts. Assay used: immunoSEQ multiplex PCR; TCRdb lists only in-frame clones, some missing. That table furnishes V, J and clone size, whereas the DNA furnished D and trimming. There are more than 85,000 clones in the sample; around 84% occur only once, and approximately 25% lies in the top ten. The CDR3 is made up of 16 amino acids. The V and J ends lost 4 bases and 0 bases respectively, with 13 bases between them. CDR1 and CDR2 from the germline V gene are SGHTA and FQGNSA. This clone was seen just once.

Sequenced input: peripheral blood. The source of this sequence is a man aged 60 to 75 with acute or convalescent COVID-19. V gene TRBV7-2 combines with J gene TRBJ1-5, with a weak D call TRBD1 (5 bases). The CDR3 loop is CASSSRGGGSNQPQHF. The CDR3 coding sequence is TGTGCCAGCAGCTCCCGGGGGGGTGGTAGCAATCAGCCCCAGCATTTT.